Sequencing of this T cell receptor beta chain was carried out in a study of T cells in Graves' hyperthyroidism and ophthalmopathy. Across the study: Peripheral blood was drawn at first diagnosis, prior to all treatment.

Patients affected by ophthalmopathy presented a Clinical Activity Score of at least 3, a NOSPECS grade of at least 4, and disease duration below 3 months. Orbital computed tomography and thyroid ultrasound, together with serum TRAb and thyroxine and clinical symptoms, were used for diagnoses. Overall study findings and caveats: Most clonotypes expanded in thyroid above 0.001 were likewise present in blood.

This clonotype has at least ten counts. What it recognizes is unknown. The germline gives CDR1 SGHTA, CDR2 FQGNSA. The germline V and J ends were trimmed by 3 bases and 4 bases, with 18 bases remaining between them. This CDR3 comprises 16 residues. Amplified TCR beta CDR3 regions came from RNA transcripts. TCR CDR3 underwent first-round RT-PCR with the HTBI primer set. TCRdb ran MiXCR on the multiplex PCR reads and lists one entry per CDR3 protein. The table records around 620,000 distinct CDR3 sequences, approximately 15% of them present only once. Input material: blood. The V gene is TRBV7-2, the J gene TRBJ1-1; D uncertain. This clonotype was sampled from a woman younger than 30 with Graves' ophthalmopathy. The DNA of the CDR3 is TGTGCCAGCAGCTTTGGAGACACCTCTAGGGTCACTGAAGCTTTCTTT. It specifies CASSFGDTSRVTEAFF.